The 3 T cell receptor beta chains given below trace back to one sample, sequenced in a study of cytomegalovirus exposure and HLA in healthy donors. PCR involved 60 Vbeta and 13 Jbeta primers. Using immunoSEQ multiplex PCR, the repertoire was profiled, and TCRdb retains in-frame clones only, with some absent. The sample lists under 150,000 clones; about 80% were seen once. The specimen sequenced was PBMCs. Receptor source: a girl aged 2-10 years in good health and CMV-seronegative.

The chain has TRBV27 and TRBJ2-5, with D possibly TRBD1 on 6 matching bases. This CDR3 is built from 15 residues. CDR1 is MNHEY, CDR2 SMNVEV, per germline (reference sequence). The V and J ends lost 0 bases and 4 bases respectively, with 12 bases between them. CDR3 nucleotides: TGTGCCAGCAGTTTATCGGGGGCTGACGGAGAGACCCAGTACTTC. The encoded protein is CASSLSGADGETQYF.

Concerning this clone itself: In the same sample, other DNA sequences code for this CDR3. This rearrangement joins TRBV18 to TRBJ1-1; D is unresolved. Germline V gives CDR1 KGHSH, CDR2 LQKENI. Trimming pared 1 base from V and 1 base from J, leaving 10 bases between. The CDR3 extends over 15 amino acids. The CDR3 region has the DNA TGTGCCAGCTCACCACGGGCCAGAGAGAACACTGAAGCTTTCTTT. Translating gives CASSPRARENTEAFF.

The count of this clone is one. This chain uses TRBV4-1 with TRBJ2-2, with TRBD1 matching over 7 bases. This CDR3 region has 14 residues. Trimming removed 1 base from V and 6 bases from J; junction bases left unmatched: 2. Germline V lookup: CDR1 MGHRA, CDR2 YSYEKL. CDR3 amino acids: CASSQVGTAGELFF. Here the CDR3 DNA reads TGCGCCAGCAGCCAAGTTGGGACAGCCGGGGAGCTGTTTTTT.